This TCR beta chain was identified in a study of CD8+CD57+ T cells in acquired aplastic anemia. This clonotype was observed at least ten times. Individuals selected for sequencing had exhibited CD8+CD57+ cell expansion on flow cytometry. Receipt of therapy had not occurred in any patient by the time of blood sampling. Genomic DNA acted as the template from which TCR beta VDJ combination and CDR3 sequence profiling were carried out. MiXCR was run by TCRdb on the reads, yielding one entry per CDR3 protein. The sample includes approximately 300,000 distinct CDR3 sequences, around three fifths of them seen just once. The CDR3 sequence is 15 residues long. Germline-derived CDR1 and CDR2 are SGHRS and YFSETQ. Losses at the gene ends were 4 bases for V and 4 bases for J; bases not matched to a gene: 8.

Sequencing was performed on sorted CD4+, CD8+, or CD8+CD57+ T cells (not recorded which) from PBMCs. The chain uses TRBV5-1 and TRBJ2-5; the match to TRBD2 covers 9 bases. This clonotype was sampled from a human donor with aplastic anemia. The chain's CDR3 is CASSPQGGGGETQYF. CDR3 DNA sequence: TGCGCCAGCAGCCCCCAGGGCGGGGGGGGAGAGACCCAGTACTTC.